This T cell receptor (beta chain) was obtained from a study of Tregs in tolerant kidney transplant recipients. Study information: A roughly three-day belatacept mixed lymphocyte reaction, sometimes plus 5-day graft donor restimulation, preceded CD4+CD25+CD127- sorting.

Trimming took 4 bases from V and 10 from J, leaving 11 bases between them. The CDR3 is made up of 13 amino acids. The germline gives CDR1 MNHEY, CDR2 SVGAGI. Of note for this clone: Its antigen is not identified.

TCRdb's copy holds only in-frame clones and misses some; the assay was immunoSEQ multiplex PCR. The data contain 15,000 to 25,000 clones, about three fifths of them seen just once; the ten biggest clones take up 3.4%. The sequence came from a human donor in good health. The chain combines TRBV6-5 with TRBJ1-6, with D unclear. The sequenced sample consisted of Tregs from blood cultured with allogeneic cells. The CDR3 sequence: CASSFSQVSPLHF. The CDR3 bases are TGTGCCAGCAGTTTTTCGCAGGTCTCACCCCTCCACTTT.